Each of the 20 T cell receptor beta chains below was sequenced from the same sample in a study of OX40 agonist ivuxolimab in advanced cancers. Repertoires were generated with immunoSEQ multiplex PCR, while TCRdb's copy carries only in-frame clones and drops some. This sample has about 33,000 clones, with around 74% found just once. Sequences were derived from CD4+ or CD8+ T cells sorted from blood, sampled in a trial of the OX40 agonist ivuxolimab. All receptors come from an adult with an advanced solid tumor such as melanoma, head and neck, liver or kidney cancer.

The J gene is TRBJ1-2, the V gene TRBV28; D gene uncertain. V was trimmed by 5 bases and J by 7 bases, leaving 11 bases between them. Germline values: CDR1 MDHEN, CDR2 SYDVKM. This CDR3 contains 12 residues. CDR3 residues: CASSSGDLGYTF. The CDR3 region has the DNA TGTGCCAGCAGTAGCGGGGATCTTGGCTACACCTTC.

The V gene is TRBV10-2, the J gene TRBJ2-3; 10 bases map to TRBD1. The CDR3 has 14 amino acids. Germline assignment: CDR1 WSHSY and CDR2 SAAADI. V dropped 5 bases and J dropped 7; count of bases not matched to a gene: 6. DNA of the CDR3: TGCGCCAGCAGTCGGGACAGGGGCTCACATACGCAGTATTTT. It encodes CASSRDRGSHTQYF.

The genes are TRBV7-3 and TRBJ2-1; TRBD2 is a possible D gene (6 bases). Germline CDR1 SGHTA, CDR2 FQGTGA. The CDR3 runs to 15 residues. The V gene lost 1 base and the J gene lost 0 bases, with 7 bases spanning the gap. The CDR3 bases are TGTGCCAGCAGCTTAAGCGGGACCTCCTACAATGAGCAGTTCTTC. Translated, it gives CASSLSGTSYNEQFF.

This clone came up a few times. In DNA, the CDR3 is TGCGCCAGCAGCTTCGGGCAGGCGCATAGTGAGCAGTTCTTC. Translating it yields CASSFGQAHSEQFF. The chain carries TRBV5-1 and TRBJ2-1; D remains ambiguous. V lost 2 bases and J lost 9, with 15 bases in between. This CDR3 comprises 14 residues. The germline gives CDR1 SGHRS, CDR2 YFSETQ.

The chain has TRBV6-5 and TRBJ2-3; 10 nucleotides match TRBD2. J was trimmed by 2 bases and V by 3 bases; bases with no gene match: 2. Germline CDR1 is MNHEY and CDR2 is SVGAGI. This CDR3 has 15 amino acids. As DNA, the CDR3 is TGTGCCAGCAGTTATGGGACTAGCGCCACAGATACGCAGTATTTT. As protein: CASSYGTSATDTQYF.

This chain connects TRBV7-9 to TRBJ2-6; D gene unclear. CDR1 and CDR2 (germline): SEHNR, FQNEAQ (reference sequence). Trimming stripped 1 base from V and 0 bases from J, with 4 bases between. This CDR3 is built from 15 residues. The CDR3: CASSLGSSGANVLTF. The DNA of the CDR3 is TGTGCCAGCAGCTTAGGTTCCTCTGGGGCCAACGTCCTGACTTTC.

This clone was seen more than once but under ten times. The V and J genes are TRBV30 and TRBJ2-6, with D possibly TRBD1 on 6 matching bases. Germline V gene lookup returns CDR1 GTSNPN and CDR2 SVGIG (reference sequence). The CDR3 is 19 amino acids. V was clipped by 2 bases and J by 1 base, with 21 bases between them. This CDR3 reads CAWSRAGVKLGSGANVLTF. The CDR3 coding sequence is TGTGCCTGGAGTAGGGCAGGGGTTAAGTTAGGGTCTGGGGCCAACGTCCTGACTTTC.

The CDR3: CASSTQQGGYTF. CDR3 DNA sequence: TGTGCCAGCAGTACCCAACAGGGTGGCTACACCTTC. This chain links TRBV28 with TRBJ1-2; the D gene is possibly TRBD1 (6 bases). V lost 5 bases to trimming and J lost 7 bases, with 11 bases between them. Germline CDR1 reads MDHEN; CDR2 reads SYDVKM. This CDR3 comprises 12 residues.

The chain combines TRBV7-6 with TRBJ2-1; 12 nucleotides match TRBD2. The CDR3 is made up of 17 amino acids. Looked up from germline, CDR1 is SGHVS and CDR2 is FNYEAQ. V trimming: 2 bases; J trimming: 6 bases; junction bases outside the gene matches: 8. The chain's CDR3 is CASSLRSSGGASNEQFF. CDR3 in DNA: TGTGCCAGCAGCTTACGGTCTAGCGGGGGGGCCAGCAATGAGCAGTTCTTC.

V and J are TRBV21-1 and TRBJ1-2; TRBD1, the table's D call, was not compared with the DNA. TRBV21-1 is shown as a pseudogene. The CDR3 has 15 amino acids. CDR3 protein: CASSSSDRGALSNTF. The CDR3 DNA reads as TGTGCCAGCAGCTCCTCGGACAGGGGGGCCCTGTCGAACACCTTC.

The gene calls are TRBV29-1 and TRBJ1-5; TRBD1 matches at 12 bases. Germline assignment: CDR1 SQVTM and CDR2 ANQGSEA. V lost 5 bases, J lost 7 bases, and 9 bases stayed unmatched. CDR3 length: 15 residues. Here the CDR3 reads CSVTLGTGGFQPQHF. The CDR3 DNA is TGCAGCGTTACTCTTGGGACAGGGGGCTTCCAGCCCCAGCATTTT.

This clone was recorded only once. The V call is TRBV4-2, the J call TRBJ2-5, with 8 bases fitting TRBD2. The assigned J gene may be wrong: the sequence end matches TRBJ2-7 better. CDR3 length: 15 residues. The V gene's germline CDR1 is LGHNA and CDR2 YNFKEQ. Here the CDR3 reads CASSQLSGGTYEQYF. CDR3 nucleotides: TGTGCCAGCAGCCAATTGTCGGGGGGGACCTACGAGCAGTACTTC.

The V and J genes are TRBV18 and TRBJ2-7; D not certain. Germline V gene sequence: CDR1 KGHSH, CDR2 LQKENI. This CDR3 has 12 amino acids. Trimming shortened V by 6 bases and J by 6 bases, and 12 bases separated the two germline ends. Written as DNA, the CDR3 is TGTGCCAGCTCCCCCGACTCGGGCGAGCAGTACGTC. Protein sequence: CASSPDSGEQYV.

The CDR3 DNA reads TGCAGCGTTGAGGGACAATACACTGAAGCTTTCTTT. Translated: CSVEGQYTEAFF. The rearrangement joins TRBV29-1 to TRBJ1-1, with a tentative D call TRBD1 (6 bases). The CDR3 length is 12 residues. Germline lookup yields CDR1 SQVTM and CDR2 ANQGSEA. Trimming cost V 3 bases and J 3 bases, with 8 bases left between them.

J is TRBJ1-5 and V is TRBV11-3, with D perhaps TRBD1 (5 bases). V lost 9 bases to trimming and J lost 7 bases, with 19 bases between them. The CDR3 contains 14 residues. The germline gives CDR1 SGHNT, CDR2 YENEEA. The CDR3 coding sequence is TGTGCCAGAGACGGATGGAGGGGCGAACAGCCCCAGCATTTT. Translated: CARDGWRGEQPQHF. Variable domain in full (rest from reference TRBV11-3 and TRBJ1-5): EAGVVQSPRYKIIEKKQPVAFWCNPISGHNTLYWYLQNLGQGPELLIRYENEEAVDDSQLPKDRFSAERLKGVDSTLKIQPAELGDSAVYLCARDGWRGEQPQHFGDGTRLSIL.

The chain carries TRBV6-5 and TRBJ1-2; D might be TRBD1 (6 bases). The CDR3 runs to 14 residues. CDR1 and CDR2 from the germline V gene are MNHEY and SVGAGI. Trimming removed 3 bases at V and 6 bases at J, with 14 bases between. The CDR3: CASSYPGQPDGYTF. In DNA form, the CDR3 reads TGTGCCAGCAGTTATCCCGGACAGCCTGATGGCTACACCTTC.

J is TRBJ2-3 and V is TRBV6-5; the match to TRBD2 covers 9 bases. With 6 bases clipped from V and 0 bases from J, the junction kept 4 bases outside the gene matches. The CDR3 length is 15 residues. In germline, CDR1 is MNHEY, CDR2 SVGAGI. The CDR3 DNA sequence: TGTGCCAGCAGACCTCTAGCGGGGAGCACAGATACGCAGTATTTT. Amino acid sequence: CASRPLAGSTDTQYF.

The CDR3 spells CASSLLTGGLYNEQFF. CDR3 in DNA: TGCGCCAGCAGCTTGTTAACAGGGGGCTTGTACAATGAGCAGTTCTTC. This rearrangement joins TRBV5-1 to TRBJ2-1; 9 bases are shared with TRBD1. V lost 1 base to trimming and J lost 4 bases; unmatched junction nucleotides: 6. Germline V gene lookup returns CDR1 SGHRS and CDR2 YFSETQ. This CDR3 has 16 residues.

CDR3 loop: CASSRDRGSNGYTF. The CDR3 DNA follows: TGTGCCAGCAGTAGGGACAGGGGTAGTAATGGCTACACCTTC. J is TRBJ1-2 and V is TRBV5-4; TRBD1 aligns across 10 bases. Germline trimming cut 5 bases from V and 6 bases from J; bases unmatched to any gene: 7. Germline V gene sequence: CDR1 SGHNT, CDR2 YYREEE (reference sequence). The CDR3 is 14 residues long.

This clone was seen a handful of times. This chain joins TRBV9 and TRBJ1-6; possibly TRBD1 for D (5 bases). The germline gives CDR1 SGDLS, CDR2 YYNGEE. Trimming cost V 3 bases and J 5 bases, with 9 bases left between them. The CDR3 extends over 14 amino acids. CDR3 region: CASSEGRNNSPLHF. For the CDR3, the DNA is TGTGCCAGCAGCGAGGGACGGAATAATTCACCCCTCCACTTT.